The sample holds many counts of the clone carrying this T cell receptor beta chain. These data come from a study of T cells in Graves' hyperthyroidism and ophthalmopathy. Amplified regions were TCR beta CDR3 sequences from RNA transcripts. The HTBI primer set served for first-round RT-PCR of the TCR CDR3. A single record per CDR3 protein comes from TCRdb applying MiXCR to the multiplex PCR reads. The data contain around 600,000 distinct CDR3 sequences, over 12% of them singletons. The CDR3 is 17 residues long. Trimming took 9 bases from V and 1 from J, leaving 24 bases between them. Looked up from germline, CDR1 is SNHLY and CDR2 is FYNNEI. Ophthalmopathy patients showed a Clinical Activity Score of at least 3, NOSPECS grade of at least 4 and duration under 3 months. Exclusion of a patient resulted from uncontrolled infection, other autoimmune disease, pregnancy or lactation.

V gene TRBV2 combines with J gene TRBJ1-2, with D perhaps matching TRBD1 (6 bases). The TCR was taken from a young woman with Graves' ophthalmopathy. The sequenced sample was blood. CDR3 bases: TGTGCCAGGGAGATGGAGGGAGGACAGACTTATAACTATGGCTACACCTTC. Translating it yields CAREMEGGQTYNYGYTF.